The present TCR beta chain was sequenced within a study of blood T cell repertoires in COVID-19. Study at large: Acute and convalescent COVID-19 samples came from the United States, Italy and Spain. Nucleic acid was either cDNA or gDNA, and it came from T cells, B-cell-depleted T cells, or PBMCs.

Under the authors' procedure: Amplifying reference gene primers gave estimates of nucleated cell counts. Some clones are missing from TCRdb's copy, which holds only in-frame ones; the method was immunoSEQ multiplex PCR. V and J calls and clone size follow that table, whereas D and trimming were derived from the DNA. The repertoire includes about 61,000 clones, 88% of them detected once, and approximately 4% sits in the top ten. The source is a human donor in a cohort sampled during active COVID-19. The specimen sequenced was peripheral blood.

As DNA, the CDR3 is TGTGCCAGTAGTATCGGGACAGGGATTTTCTTC. It is translated as CASSIGTGIFF. The J gene is TRBJ2-1, the V gene TRBV19; TRBD1 agrees at 9 bases. Germline V CDR1 and CDR2: LNHDA, SQIVND (reference sequence). The CDR3 contains 11 residues. V shed 3 bases and J 16 bases; nucleotides not matched to a gene: 4.